This record looks at one TCR beta chain sequence and its context. The source of the sample is a study of blood T cell repertoires in COVID-19. The germline CDR1 and CDR2 sequences are MNHEY and SVGAGI. CDR3 length: 15 residues. V lost 6 bases to trimming and J lost 4 bases; unmatched junction nucleotides: 6. The repertoire was sequenced with immunoSEQ multiplex PCR; TCRdb's copy has only in-frame clones and lacks some. The data hold approximately 220,000 clones, with around 80% observed a single time. The sequence was obtained from a woman aged 40 to 50 with acute COVID-19. The sequenced sample was PBMCs or T cells enriched from blood (not recorded which). This rearrangement joins TRBV6-5 to TRBJ1-4, with 9 bases matching TRBD1. Written as DNA, the CDR3 is TGTGCCAGCAGGCAGACAGGGGGGAATAATGAAAAACTGTTTTTT. The encoded protein is CASRQTGGNNEKLFF.